One sample yielded the 25 T cell receptor beta chains listed below, sequenced in a study of regulatory T cells in long-lasting Graves disease. The time point: newly diagnosed GD, antithyroid drugs for less than 3 months. Isolated PBMC RNA provided the starting material for the TCR library. With iRepertoire HTBI primers and Arm-PCR of CDR3 regions, TCR beta libraries were built. TCRdb independently ran MiXCR on the multiplex PCR reads; one entry per CDR3 protein. The sample includes under 300,000 distinct CDR3 sequences, 15% to 20% of them seen just once. The sequencing used peripheral blood mononuclear cells (PBMCs), collected at new diagnosis, from a patient treated with antithyroid drugs. These receptors all come from a female donor with Graves disease.

A note on this clonotype: Just one base apart from a much larger clone, this may be a read error. This chain connects TRBV7-3 to TRBJ2-2, with D unclear. CDR1 and CDR2 from the germline V gene are SGHTA and FQGTGA. The CDR3 loop spans 13 amino acids. Here the CDR3 reads CASGLIGNGELFF. In nucleotides, the CDR3 is TGTGCCAGCGGCTTAATTGGGAACGGGGAGCTGTTTTTT. Using reference TRBV7-3 and TRBJ2-2 for the parts outside the CDR3, the full variable domain is GAGVSQTPSNKVTEKGKYVELRCDPISGHTALYWYRQSLGQGPEFLIYFQGTGAADDSGLPNDRFFAVRPEGSVSTLKIQRTERGDSAVYLCASGLIGNGELFFGEGSRLTVL.

This clonotype came up many times. V and J are TRBV19 and TRBJ2-2, with D unclear. This CDR3 has 13 residues. Germline V lookup: CDR1 LNHDA, CDR2 SQIVND (reference sequence). V lost 7 bases and J lost 5, with 11 bases in between. The CDR3 spells CASTDGPTGELFF. DNA of the CDR3: TGTGCCAGTACGGACGGACCGACCGGGGAGCTGTTTTTT.

This clonotype was seen repeatedly, ten times or more. The chain carries TRBV5-1 and TRBJ2-7; D is uncertain. CDR3 length equals 16 residues. Germline-derived CDR1 and CDR2 are SGHRS and YFSETQ. Trimming shortened V by 0 bases and J by 1 base, and 14 bases separated the two germline ends. The CDR3 nucleotides are TGCGCCAGCAGCTTGGGATCGGGCGTCCTTTCCTACGAGCAGTACTTC. This sequence encodes CASSLGSGVLSYEQYF.

The CDR3 nucleotides are TGTGCCAGTAGTACAGGGGGGGAAAAACTGTTTTTT. Translation: CASSTGGEKLFF. This chain links TRBV19 with TRBJ1-4; 7 nucleotides line up with TRBD1. There are 12 residues in the CDR3. With 4 bases clipped from V and 8 bases from J, the junction kept 1 base outside the gene matches. Germline CDR1 LNHDA, CDR2 SQIVND (reference sequence).

In its sample, this clonotype was seen many times. The chain couples TRBV30 to TRBJ1-3; possible D gene TRBD1, 6 bases. V lost 0 bases to trimming and J lost 0 bases, with 15 bases between them. The CDR3 is 17 amino acids. Germline CDR1 GTSNPN, CDR2 SVGIG (reference sequence). This CDR3 is CAWSVGGFYPSGNTIYF. The CDR3, as DNA: TGTGCCTGGAGTGTAGGGGGTTTTTACCCCTCTGGAAACACCATATATTTT.

This clonotype was counted a few times. The V call is TRBV2, the J call TRBJ2-1, with 8 bases identical to TRBD2. The germline V gene encodes CDR1 SNHLY and CDR2 FYNNEI. This CDR3 contains 13 residues. Unmatched junction bases numbered 2, after V lost 7 bases and J lost 3 bases. CDR3 sequence reads: CASNSGSYNEQFF. In DNA form, the CDR3 reads TGTGCCAGCAACAGCGGGAGCTACAATGAGCAGTTCTTC.

This clonotype was seen at least ten times. The chain couples TRBV2 to TRBJ1-2; D uncertain. Germline values: CDR1 SNHLY, CDR2 FYNNEI. V lost 3 bases to trimming and J lost 8 bases, with 16 bases between them. This CDR3 spans 14 amino acids. The CDR3 is CASSETITPGGYTF. The DNA for the CDR3 is TGTGCCAGCAGTGAGACCATCACACCGGGGGGCTACACCTTC.

This clonotype appeared many times. This rearrangement joins TRBV12-3 or TRBV12-4 to TRBJ2-7; maybe TRBD2 (6 bases). CDR3 size: 12 residues. V lost 6 bases to trimming and J lost 4 bases, with 10 bases between them. CDR3 nucleotide sequence: TGTGCCAGCAGCCATGGGGGGTACGAGCAGTACTTC. This translates into CASSHGGYEQYF.

Ten or more counts support this clonotype. This chain uses TRBV28 with TRBJ2-5; 11 bases align to TRBD1. V lost 8 bases, J lost 0 bases, and 8 bases stayed unmatched. The length of the CDR3 is 16 residues. The V gene's germline CDR1 is MDHEN and CDR2 SYDVKM. The CDR3, as DNA: TGTGCCAGCCGGGACAGGGGGACGCCATACCAAGAGACCCAGTACTTC. Its protein product is CASRDRGTPYQETQYF. Full variable domain (remainder filled in from reference TRBV28 and TRBJ2-5): DVKVTQSSRYLVKRTGEKVFLECVQDMDHENMFWYRQDPGLGLRLIYFSYDVKMKEKGDIPEGYSVSREKKERFSLILESASTNQTSMYLCASRDRGTPYQETQYFGPGTRLLVL.

This clonotype was detected ten times or more. CDR3 sequence (DNA): TGTGCCAGCAGCTGGACTAGCGGGAGGGATGAGCAGTTCTTC. Translation: CASSWTSGRDEQFF. The chain links TRBV28 to TRBJ2-5; 15 bases match TRBD2. The DNA end lines up better with TRBJ2-1; the J call may be wrong. The CDR3 is 14 residues long. Germline values: CDR1 MDHEN, CDR2 SYDVKM.

As regards this clonotype: Germline and junction disagree at one end, which may indicate a read error. The CDR3 loop is CASSLGLKSEAFF. CDR3 DNA sequence: TGTGCCAGCAGCTTAGGACTGAAGTCAGAAGCTTTCTTT. This chain joins TRBV5-1 and TRBJ1-1; D remains unclear. The length of the CDR3 is 13 residues. The germline gives CDR1 SGHRS, CDR2 YFSETQ.

The chain employs TRBV12-3 or TRBV12-4 and TRBJ2-7; D call uncertain. V lost 2 bases to trimming and J lost 2 bases, with 13 bases between them. The length of the CDR3 is 15 residues. CDR3: CASSLFGPSPYEQYF. CDR3 nucleotide sequence: TGTGCCAGCAGTTTATTCGGACCAAGCCCCTACGAGCAGTACTTC.

The chain uses TRBV6-9 and TRBJ2-3; 10 bases are a match to TRBD2. V lost 3 bases, J lost 4 bases, and 13 bases stayed unmatched. The CDR3 spans 18 residues. Germline CDR1 reads MNHGY; CDR2 reads SVAAGI. CDR3 nucleotide sequence: TGTGCCAGCAGTTACTCGAACCCCGGACTAGCGGCCCCAGATACGCAGTATTTT. It translates to CASSYSNPGLAAPDTQYF.

J is TRBJ2-1 and V is TRBV7-3, with 7 bases fitting TRBD2. The germline gives CDR1 SGHTA, CDR2 FQGTGA. The CDR3 consists of 16 residues. Losses at the gene ends were 5 bases for V and 0 bases for J; bases not matched to a gene: 7. This CDR3 reads CASSLNGGGSYNEQFF. CDR3 in DNA: TGTGCCAGCAGCCTAAATGGCGGGGGCTCCTACAATGAGCAGTTCTTC.

This clonotype has only a few counts. A single base separates this from a much larger clone, so it may be a read error. CDR3 region: CASSIQGSGTEAFF. The CDR3 nucleotides are TGTGCCAGTAGTATACAGGGTTCGGGCACTGAAGCTTTCTTT. The chain joins TRBV19 to TRBJ1-1; D perhaps matches TRBD1 (5 bases). V was pared by 2 bases and J by 4 bases, with 11 bases between. CDR3 size: 14 residues. Germline CDR1 and CDR2: LNHDA and SQIVND (reference sequence).

The chain uses TRBV9 and TRBJ2-3; D is possibly TRBD2 (6 bases). The CDR3 is 16 residues long. V was cut by 0 bases and J by 0 bases, with 11 bases left in between. CDR1 is SGDLS and CDR2 is YYNGEE in the germline V gene. In nucleotides, the CDR3 is TGTGCCAGCAGCGTAGGGTCCAGCGGGAGCACAGATACGCAGTATTTT. It translates to CASSVGSSGSTDTQYF.

This clonotype appeared many times. The rearrangement uses TRBV2 and TRBJ2-4; 8 bases align to TRBD1. After removal of 6 bases from V and 8 bases from J, the junction contained 9 bases not matched to a gene. The CDR3 totals 14 residues. Germline values: CDR1 SNHLY, CDR2 FYNNEI. In nucleotides, the CDR3 is TGTGCCAGCAGCCACAGACAGGGGCGGGACATTCAGTACTTC. Protein: CASSHRQGRDIQYF.

Turning to this clonotype: A read error is the likely source, as a far larger clone sits one nucleotide away. This chain links TRBV11-2 with TRBJ2-1; unclear D gene. Trimming pared 0 bases from V and 10 bases from J, leaving 13 bases between. This CDR3 is built from 14 residues. CDR1 SGHAT and CDR2 FQNNGV come from the germline V gene. The CDR3 loop reads CASSLEGYVYEQFF. The CDR3 nucleotides read TGTGCCAGCAGCTTAGAGGGGTATGTCTACGAGCAGTTCTTC.

This clonotype has a count of ten or more. V and J are TRBV7-9 and TRBJ2-7; 11 bases map to TRBD2. The CDR3 sequence is 14 residues long. V lost 6 bases, J lost 2 bases, and 3 bases stayed unmatched. CDR1 is SEHNR, CDR2 FQNEAQ, per germline (reference sequence). The CDR3 loop is CASRLTSGAYEQYF. The CDR3 bases are TGTGCCAGCAGGTTGACTAGCGGGGCCTACGAGCAGTACTTC.

Written as DNA, the CDR3 is TGTGCCAACGCTCCAGGTCACACCGGGGAGCTGTTTTTT. Translation gives CANAPGHTGELFF. The V call is TRBV7-8, the J call TRBJ2-2; no firm D call. This CDR3 has 13 residues. Germline V gene sequence: CDR1 SGHVS, CDR2 FQNEAQ. Trimming removed 10 bases from V and 3 bases from J, with 12 bases in between.

Comments on this clonotype: It may be a read error: a sequence one base away is much more abundant. The J gene is TRBJ2-6, the V gene TRBV19; no definite D call. CDR3 length: 15 residues. From germline, CDR1 is LNHDA and CDR2 SQIVND (reference sequence). The V end lost 8 bases, the J end lost 2 bases, and 13 bases lay between the germline ends. The CDR3 DNA is TGTGCCAGTCACCCCGGGCCCACTGGGGCCAACGTCCTGACTTTC. Its translation is CASHPGPTGANVLTF.

The chain joins TRBV6-2 or TRBV6-3 to TRBJ2-2, with 7 bases fitting TRBD2. J was trimmed by 3 bases and V by 4 bases; bases with no gene match: 2. Germline CDR1 and CDR2: MNHEY and SVGEGT. The CDR3 is 14 amino acids. CDR3 sequence: CASSWTSDTGELFF. CDR3 DNA: TGTGCCAGCAGTTGGACTAGTGACACCGGGGAGCTGTTTTTT.

This clonotype was counted many times. The chain joins TRBV5-1 to TRBJ2-1, with TRBD2 matching 9 bases. The CDR3 consists of 15 residues. V was pared by 0 bases and J by 6 bases, with 4 bases of the junction left unmatched. Germline V lookup: CDR1 SGHRS, CDR2 YFSETQ. CDR3: CASSLVATSGNEQFF. Written as DNA, the CDR3 is TGCGCCAGCAGCTTGGTAGCGACTAGCGGCAATGAGCAGTTCTTC.

There are many counts of this clonotype. This chain links TRBV5-6 with TRBJ2-5; TRBD2 aligns across 13 bases. CDR3 size: 17 residues. Per germline, CDR1 SGHDT and CDR2 YYEEEE. With 6 bases clipped from V and 3 bases from J, the junction kept 11 bases outside the gene matches. In nucleotides, the CDR3 is TGTGCCAGCACCCTGCTTGGAACTAGCGGGAGGGAAGAGACCCAGTACTTC. The encoded protein is CASTLLGTSGREETQYF.

V usage is TRBV19 and J usage is TRBJ1-2, with D perhaps matching TRBD1 (6 bases). CDR1 is LNHDA, CDR2 SQIVND, per germline (reference sequence). The CDR3 runs 14 residues. The germline V and J ends were trimmed by 5 bases and 5 bases, with 15 bases remaining between them. CDR3 residues: CASSVGQNNYGYTF. The CDR3 bases are TGTGCCAGTAGTGTCGGACAGAATAATTATGGCTACACCTTC.